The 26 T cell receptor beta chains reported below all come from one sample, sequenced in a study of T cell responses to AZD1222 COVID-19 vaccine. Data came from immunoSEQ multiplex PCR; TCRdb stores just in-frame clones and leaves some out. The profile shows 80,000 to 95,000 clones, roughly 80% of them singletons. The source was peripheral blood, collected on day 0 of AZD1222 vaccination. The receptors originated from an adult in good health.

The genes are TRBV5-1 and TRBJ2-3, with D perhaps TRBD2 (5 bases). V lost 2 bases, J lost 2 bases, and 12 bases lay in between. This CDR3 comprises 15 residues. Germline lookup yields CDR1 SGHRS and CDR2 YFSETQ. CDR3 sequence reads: CASSLPDGITDTQYF. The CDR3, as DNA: TGCGCCAGCAGCTTACCGGACGGGATCACAGATACGCAGTATTTT.

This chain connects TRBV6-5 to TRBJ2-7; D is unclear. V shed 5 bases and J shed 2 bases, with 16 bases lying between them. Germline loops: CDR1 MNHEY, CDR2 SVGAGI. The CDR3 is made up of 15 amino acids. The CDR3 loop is CASSRDLIWPYEQYF. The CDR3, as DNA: TGTGCCAGCAGTCGAGACCTTATATGGCCCTACGAGCAGTACTTC.

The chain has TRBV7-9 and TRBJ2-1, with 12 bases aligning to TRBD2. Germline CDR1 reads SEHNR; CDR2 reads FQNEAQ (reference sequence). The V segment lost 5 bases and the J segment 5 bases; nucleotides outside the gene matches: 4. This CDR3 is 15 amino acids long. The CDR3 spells CASSKTSGSDNEQFF. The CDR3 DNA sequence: TGTGCCAGCAGCAAGACTAGCGGGAGTGACAATGAGCAGTTCTTC.

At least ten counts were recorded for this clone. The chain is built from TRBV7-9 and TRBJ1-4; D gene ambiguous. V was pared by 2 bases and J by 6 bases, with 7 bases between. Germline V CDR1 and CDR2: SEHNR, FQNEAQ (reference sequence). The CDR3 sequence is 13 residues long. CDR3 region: CASSLFGDEKLFF. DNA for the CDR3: TGTGCCAGCAGCTTATTTGGAGATGAAAAACTGTTTTTT.

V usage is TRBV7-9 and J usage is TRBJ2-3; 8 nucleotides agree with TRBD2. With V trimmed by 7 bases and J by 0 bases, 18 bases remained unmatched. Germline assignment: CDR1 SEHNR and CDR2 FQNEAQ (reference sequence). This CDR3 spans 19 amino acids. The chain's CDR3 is CASTTAGTLAGLSTDTQYF. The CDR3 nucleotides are TGTGCCAGCACCACAGCGGGCACCCTAGCGGGCCTTAGCACAGATACGCAGTATTTT.

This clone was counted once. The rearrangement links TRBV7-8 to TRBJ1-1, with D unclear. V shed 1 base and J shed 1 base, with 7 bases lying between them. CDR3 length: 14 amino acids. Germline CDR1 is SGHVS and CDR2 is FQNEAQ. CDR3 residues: CASSLVRGNTEAFF. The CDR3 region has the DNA TGTGCCAGCAGCTTAGTACGGGGGAACACTGAAGCTTTCTTT. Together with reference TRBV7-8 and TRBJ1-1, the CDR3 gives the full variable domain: GAGVSQSPRYKVAKRGQDVALRCDPISGHVSLFWYQQALGQGPEFLTYFQNEAQLDKSGLPSDRFFAERPEGSVSTLKIQRTQQEDSAVYLCASSLVRGNTEAFFGQGTRLTVV.

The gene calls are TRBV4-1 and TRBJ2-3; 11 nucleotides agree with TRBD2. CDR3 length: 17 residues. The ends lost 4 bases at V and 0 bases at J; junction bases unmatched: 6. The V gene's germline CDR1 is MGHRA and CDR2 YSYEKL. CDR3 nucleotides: TGCGCCAGCAGCCCCGGACTAGCGGGTACTAGCACAGATACGCAGTATTTT. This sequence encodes CASSPGLAGTSTDTQYF.

The CDR3 bases are TGTGCCAGCAGGCCACTAGCGTCTGCTAGCACCGGGGAGCTGTTTTTT. Translated: CASRPLASASTGELFF. The rearrangement links TRBV27 to TRBJ2-2; 7 bases are shared with TRBD2. The V gene end was trimmed by 6 bases and the J gene end by 4 bases; junction bases not matched to a gene: 11. Germline V lookup: CDR1 MNHEY, CDR2 SMNVEV (reference sequence). The CDR3 consists of 16 residues.

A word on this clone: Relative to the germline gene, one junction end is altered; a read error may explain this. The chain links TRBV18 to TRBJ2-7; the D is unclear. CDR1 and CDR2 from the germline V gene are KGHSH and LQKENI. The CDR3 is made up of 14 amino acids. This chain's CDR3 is CASPPQTHSYEQYF. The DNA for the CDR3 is TGTGCCAGCCCACCACAGACGCATTCCTACGAGCAGTACTTC.

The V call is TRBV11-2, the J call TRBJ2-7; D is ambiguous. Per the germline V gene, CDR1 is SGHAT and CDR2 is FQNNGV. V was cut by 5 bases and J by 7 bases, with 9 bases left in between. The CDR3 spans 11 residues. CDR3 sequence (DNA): TGTGCCAGCAGCCAGATCAGAGAGCAGTACTTC. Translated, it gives CASSQIREQYF.

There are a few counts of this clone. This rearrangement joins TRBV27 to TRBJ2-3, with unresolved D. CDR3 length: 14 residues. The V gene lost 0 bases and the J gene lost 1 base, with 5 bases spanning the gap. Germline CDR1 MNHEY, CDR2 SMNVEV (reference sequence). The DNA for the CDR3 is TGTGCCAGCAGTTTATCGGCGGGCACAGATACGCAGTATTTT. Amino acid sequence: CASSLSAGTDTQYF.

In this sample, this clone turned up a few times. CDR3 DNA sequence: TGCGCCAGCAGCTTTAGCGCAGGGACCTACGAGCAGTACTTC. This codes for CASSFSAGTYEQYF. V is TRBV5-1 and J is TRBJ2-7; tentatively, D is TRBD1 or TRBD2 (5 bases each). CDR1 and CDR2 (germline): SGHRS, YFSETQ. V was shortened by 2 bases and J by 2 bases, with 11 bases between the two germline ends. The CDR3 length is 14 residues.

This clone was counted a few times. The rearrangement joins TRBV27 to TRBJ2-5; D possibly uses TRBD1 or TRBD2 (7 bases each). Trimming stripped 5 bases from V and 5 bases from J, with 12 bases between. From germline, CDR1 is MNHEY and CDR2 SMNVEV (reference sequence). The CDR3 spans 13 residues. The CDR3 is CASSHRGGETQYF. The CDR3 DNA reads TGTGCCAGCAGTCACAGGGGAGGGGAGACCCAGTACTTC.

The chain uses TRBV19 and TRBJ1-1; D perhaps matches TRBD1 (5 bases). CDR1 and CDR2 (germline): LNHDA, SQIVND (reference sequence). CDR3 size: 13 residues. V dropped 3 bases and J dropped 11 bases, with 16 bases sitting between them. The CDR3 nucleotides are TGTGCCAGTAGTATTCGTGAAGGGGTAGGGGCTTTCTTT. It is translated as CASSIREGVGAFF.

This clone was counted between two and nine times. The CDR3 DNA reads TGTGCCAGCAAGACAGGGATCACCGGGGAGCTGTTTTTT. It encodes CASKTGITGELFF. This rearrangement joins TRBV2 to TRBJ2-2; 7 bases agree with TRBD1. CDR1 and CDR2 (germline): SNHLY, FYNNEI. CDR3 length equals 13 residues. The V gene end was trimmed by 7 bases and the J gene end by 4 bases; junction bases not matched to a gene: 3.

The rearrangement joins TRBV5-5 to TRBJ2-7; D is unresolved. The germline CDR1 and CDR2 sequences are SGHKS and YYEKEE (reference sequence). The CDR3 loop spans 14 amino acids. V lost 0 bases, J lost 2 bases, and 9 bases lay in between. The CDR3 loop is CASSLVHGTYEQYF. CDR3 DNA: TGTGCCAGCAGCTTGGTTCACGGAACCTACGAGCAGTACTTC.

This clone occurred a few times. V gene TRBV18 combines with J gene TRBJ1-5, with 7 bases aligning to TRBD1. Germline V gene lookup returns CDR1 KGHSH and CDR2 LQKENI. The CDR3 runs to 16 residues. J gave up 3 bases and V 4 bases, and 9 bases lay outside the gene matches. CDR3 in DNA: TGTGCCAGCTCACGGACAGGCGGAAGAGACAATCAGCCCCAGCATTTT. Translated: CASSRTGGRDNQPQHF.

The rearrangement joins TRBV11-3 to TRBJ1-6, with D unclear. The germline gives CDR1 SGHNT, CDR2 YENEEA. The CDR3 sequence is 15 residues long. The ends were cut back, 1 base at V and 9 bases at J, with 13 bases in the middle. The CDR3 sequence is CASSLVQDSSSPLHF. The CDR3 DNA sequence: TGTGCCAGCAGCTTAGTCCAGGATAGTAGTTCACCCCTCCACTTT.

The CDR3 loop reads CSASLTRGYNEQFF. The CDR3 DNA is TGCAGTGCTAGTTTGACTAGAGGCTACAATGAGCAGTTCTTC. The chain carries TRBV20-1 and TRBJ2-1, with a possible D match to TRBD2 (6 bases). The germline V gene encodes CDR1 DFQATT and CDR2 SNEGSKA (reference sequence). The CDR3 has 14 residues. Trimming took 3 bases from V and 3 from J, leaving 12 bases between them.

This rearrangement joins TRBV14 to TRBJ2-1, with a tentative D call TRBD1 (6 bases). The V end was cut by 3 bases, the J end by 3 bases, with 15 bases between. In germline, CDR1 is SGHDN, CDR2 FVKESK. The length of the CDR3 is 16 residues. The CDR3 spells CASSHEGVGIYNEQFF. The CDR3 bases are TGTGCCAGCAGCCATGAGGGGGTGGGAATCTACAATGAGCAGTTCTTC.

The CDR3 reads CAWSAGAGGNTIYF. CDR3 sequence (DNA): TGTGCCTGGAGTGCGGGGGCCGGGGGAAACACCATATATTTT. The chain uses TRBV30 and TRBJ1-3, with D possibly being TRBD1 (6 bases). This CDR3 is 14 amino acids long. Germline V gene sequence: CDR1 GTSNPN, CDR2 SVGIG (reference sequence). Trimming removed 1 base at V and 4 bases at J, with 11 bases between.

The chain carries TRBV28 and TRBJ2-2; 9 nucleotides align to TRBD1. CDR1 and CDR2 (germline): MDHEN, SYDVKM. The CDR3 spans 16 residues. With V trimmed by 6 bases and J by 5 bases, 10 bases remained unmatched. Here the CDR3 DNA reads TGTGCCAGCAGCACGCCACAGGGGGCGCGGACCGGGGAGCTGTTTTTT. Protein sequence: CASSTPQGARTGELFF.

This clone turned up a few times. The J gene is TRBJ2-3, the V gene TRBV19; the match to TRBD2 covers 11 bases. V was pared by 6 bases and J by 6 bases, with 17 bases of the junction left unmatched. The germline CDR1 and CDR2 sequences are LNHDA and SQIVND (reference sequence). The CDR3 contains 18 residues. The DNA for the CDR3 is TGTGCCAGTAGACGGACGGGAACTAGCGGGAGACGGACGGATACGCAGTATTTT. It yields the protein CASRRTGTSGRRTDTQYF.

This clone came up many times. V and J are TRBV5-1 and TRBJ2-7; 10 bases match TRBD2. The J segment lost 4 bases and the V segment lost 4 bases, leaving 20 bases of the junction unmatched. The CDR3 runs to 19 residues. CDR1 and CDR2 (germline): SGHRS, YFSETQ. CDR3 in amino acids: CASSAQGRSSGRAGYEQYF. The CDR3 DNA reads TGCGCCAGCAGCGCACAGGGACGGTCGAGCGGGAGGGCCGGATACGAGCAGTACTTC.

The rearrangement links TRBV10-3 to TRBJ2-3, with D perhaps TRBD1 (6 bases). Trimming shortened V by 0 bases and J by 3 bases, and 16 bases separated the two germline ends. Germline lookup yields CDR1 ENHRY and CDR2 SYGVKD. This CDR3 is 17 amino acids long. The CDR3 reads CAISESVFTGLTDTQYF. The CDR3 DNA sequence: TGTGCCATCAGTGAGTCGGTTTTTACAGGGTTGACAGATACGCAGTATTTT.

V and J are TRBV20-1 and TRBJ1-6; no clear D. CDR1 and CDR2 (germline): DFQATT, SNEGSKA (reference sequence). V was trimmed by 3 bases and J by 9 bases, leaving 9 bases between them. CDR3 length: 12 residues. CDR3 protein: CSASEGLSPLHF. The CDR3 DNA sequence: TGCAGTGCTAGTGAGGGTCTTTCACCCCTCCACTTT.